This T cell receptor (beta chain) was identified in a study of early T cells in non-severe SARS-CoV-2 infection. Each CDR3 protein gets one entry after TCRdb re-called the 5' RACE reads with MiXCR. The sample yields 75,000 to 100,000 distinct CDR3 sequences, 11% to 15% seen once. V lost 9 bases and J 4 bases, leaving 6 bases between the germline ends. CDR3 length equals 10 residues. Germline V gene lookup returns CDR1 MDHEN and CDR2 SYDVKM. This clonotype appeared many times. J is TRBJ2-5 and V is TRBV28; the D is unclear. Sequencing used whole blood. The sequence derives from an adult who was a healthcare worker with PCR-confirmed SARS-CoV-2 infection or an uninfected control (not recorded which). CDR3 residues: CARLVETQYF. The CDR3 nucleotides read TGTGCCAGACTCGTAGAGACCCAGTACTTC.